This T cell receptor (beta chain) is from a study of beta chain features in type 1 diabetes. Reverse transcription of all isolated RNA meant that expressed TCRB transcripts were sequenced. Samples of naive, central memory and regulatory T cells yielded a mean of about 3.7 million reads. Generated by immunoSEQ multiplex PCR, the TCRdb table keeps only in-frame clones and is missing some. The sample has roughly 230,000 clones, about 9.3% seen once. CDR1 and CDR2 from the germline V gene are MNHEY and SMNVEV (reference sequence). The V gene end was trimmed by 6 bases and the J gene end by 5 bases; junction bases not matched to a gene: 13. This CDR3 is built from 16 residues.

Sequencing input: naive CD4+ T cells from blood. The receptor was isolated from a young woman in good health. The J gene is TRBJ2-7, the V gene TRBV27; 10 bases match TRBD1. CDR3 nucleotide sequence: TGTGCCAGCAGCCAAACCCCGACAGGGGGCGTCCACGAGCAGTACTTC. As protein: CASSQTPTGGVHEQYF.